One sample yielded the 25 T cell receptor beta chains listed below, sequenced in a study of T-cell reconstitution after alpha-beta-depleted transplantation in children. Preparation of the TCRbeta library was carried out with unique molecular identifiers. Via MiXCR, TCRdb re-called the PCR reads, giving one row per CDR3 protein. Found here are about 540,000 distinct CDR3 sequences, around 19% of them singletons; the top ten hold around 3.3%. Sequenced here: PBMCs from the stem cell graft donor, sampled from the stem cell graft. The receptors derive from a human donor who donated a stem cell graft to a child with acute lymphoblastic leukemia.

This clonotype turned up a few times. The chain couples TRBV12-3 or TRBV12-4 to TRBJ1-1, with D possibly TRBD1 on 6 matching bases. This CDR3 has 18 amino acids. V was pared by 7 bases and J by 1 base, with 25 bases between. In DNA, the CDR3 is TGTGCCAGCACCATCGGGGGCCTGGGATCGAGTCGGAACACTGAAGCTTTCTTT. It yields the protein CASTIGGLGSSRNTEAFF.

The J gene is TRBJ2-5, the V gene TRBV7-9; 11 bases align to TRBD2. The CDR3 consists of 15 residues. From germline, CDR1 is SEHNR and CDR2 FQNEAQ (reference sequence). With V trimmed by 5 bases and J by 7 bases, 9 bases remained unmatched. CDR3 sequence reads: CASSPPLAGVTTQYF. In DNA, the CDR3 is TGTGCCAGCAGCCCACCACTAGCGGGAGTCACGACCCAGTACTTC. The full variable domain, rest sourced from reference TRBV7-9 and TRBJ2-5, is DTGVSQNPRHKITKRGQNVTFRCDPISEHNRLYWYRQTLGQGPEFLTYFQNEAQLEKSRLLSDRFSAERPKGSFSTLEIQRTEQGDSAMYLCASSPPLAGVTTQYFGPGTRLLVL.

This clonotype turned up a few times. This chain's CDR3 is CASSTLTGQLYEQYF. The CDR3 DNA is TGTGCCAGCAGCACTCTAACGGGACAGCTTTACGAGCAGTACTTC. The chain carries TRBV7-9 and TRBJ2-7, with 7 bases aligning to TRBD1. The CDR3 is made up of 15 amino acids. V shed 5 bases and J 4 bases; nucleotides not matched to a gene: 11. Germline V gene data show CDR1 as SEHNR and CDR2 as FQNEAQ (reference sequence).

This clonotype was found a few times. DNA of the CDR3: TGTGCCAGCAGCGTAGGTAGACTAGCAAAAAACATTCAGTACTTC. This codes for CASSVGRLAKNIQYF. The chain joins TRBV9 to TRBJ2-4; 7 bases are a match to TRBD2. Germline V CDR1 and CDR2: SGDLS, YYNGEE. V shed 0 bases, J shed 4 bases, and the junction held 4 bases outside the gene matches. This CDR3 is built from 15 residues.

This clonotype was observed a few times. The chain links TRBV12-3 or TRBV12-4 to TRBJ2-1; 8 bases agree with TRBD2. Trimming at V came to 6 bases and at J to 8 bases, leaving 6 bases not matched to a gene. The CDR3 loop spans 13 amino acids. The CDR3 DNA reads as TGTGCCAGCAGACGGAGCGGGAGCGATGAGCAGTTCTTC. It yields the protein CASRRSGSDEQFF.

CDR3 nucleotides: TGCGCCAGCAGGCGGACTGGAACCTACAATGAGCAGTTCTTC. It codes for CASRRTGTYNEQFF. This chain connects TRBV4-1 to TRBJ2-1; D might be TRBD2 (5 bases). With 6 bases removed from V and 2 bases from J, the gap between germline ends came to 11 bases. Germline V CDR1 and CDR2: MGHRA, YSYEKL. This CDR3 spans 14 amino acids.

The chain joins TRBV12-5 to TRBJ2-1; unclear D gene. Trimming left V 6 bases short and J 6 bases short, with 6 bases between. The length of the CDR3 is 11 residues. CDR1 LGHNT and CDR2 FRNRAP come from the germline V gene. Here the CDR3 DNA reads TGTGCTAGTGGAACCGGCAATGAGCAGTTCTTC. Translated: CASGTGNEQFF.

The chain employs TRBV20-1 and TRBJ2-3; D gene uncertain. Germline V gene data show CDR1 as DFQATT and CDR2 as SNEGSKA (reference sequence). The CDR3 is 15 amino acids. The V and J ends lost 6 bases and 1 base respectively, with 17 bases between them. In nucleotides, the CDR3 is TGCAGTGCCCTTGCTGAGGATCGACGCACAGATACGCAGTATTTT. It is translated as CSALAEDRRTDTQYF.

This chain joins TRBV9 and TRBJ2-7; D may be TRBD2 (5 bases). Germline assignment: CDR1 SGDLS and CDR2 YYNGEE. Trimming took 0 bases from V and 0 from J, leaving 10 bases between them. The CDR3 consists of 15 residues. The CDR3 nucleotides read TGTGCCAGCAGCGTAGCAGGCGGGCCCTCCTACGAGCAGTACTTC. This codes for CASSVAGGPSYEQYF.

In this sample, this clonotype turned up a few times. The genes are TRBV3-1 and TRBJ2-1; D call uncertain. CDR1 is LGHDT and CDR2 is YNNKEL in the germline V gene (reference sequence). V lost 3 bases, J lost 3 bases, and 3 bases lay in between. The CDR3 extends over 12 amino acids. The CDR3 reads CASSHYYNEQFF. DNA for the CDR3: TGTGCCAGCAGCCACTACTACAATGAGCAGTTCTTC.

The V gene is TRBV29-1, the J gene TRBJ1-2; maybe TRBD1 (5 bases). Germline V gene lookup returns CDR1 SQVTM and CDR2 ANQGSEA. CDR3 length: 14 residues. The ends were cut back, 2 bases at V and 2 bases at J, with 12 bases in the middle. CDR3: CSVEKQGQNYGYTF. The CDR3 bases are TGCAGCGTTGAAAAGCAGGGCCAGAACTATGGCTACACCTTC. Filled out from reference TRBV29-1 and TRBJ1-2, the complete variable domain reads SAVISQKPSRDICQRGTSLTIQCQVDSQVTMMFWYRQQPGQSLTLIATANQGSEATYESGFVIDKFPISRPNLTFSTLTVSNMSPEDSSIYLCSVEKQGQNYGYTFGSGTRLTVV.

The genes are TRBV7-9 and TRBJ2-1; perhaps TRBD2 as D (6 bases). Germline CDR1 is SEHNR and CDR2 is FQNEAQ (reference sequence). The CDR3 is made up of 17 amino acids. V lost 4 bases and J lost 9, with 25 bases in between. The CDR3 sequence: CASSSPARDPPKGEQFF. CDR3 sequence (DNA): TGTGCCAGCAGCTCACCTGCGCGGGACCCCCCAAAGGGTGAGCAGTTCTTC. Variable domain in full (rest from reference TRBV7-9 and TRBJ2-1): DTGVSQNPRHKITKRGQNVTFRCDPISEHNRLYWYRQTLGQGPEFLTYFQNEAQLEKSRLLSDRFSAERPKGSFSTLEIQRTEQGDSAMYLCASSSPARDPPKGEQFFGPGTRLTVL.

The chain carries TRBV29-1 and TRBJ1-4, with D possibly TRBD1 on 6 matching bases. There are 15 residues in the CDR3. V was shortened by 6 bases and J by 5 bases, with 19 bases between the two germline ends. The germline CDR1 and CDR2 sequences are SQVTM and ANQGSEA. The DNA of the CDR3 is TGCAGCGTCCTAAGCCGGGCCAGGGGCAATGAAAAACTGTTTTTT. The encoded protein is CSVLSRARGNEKLFF. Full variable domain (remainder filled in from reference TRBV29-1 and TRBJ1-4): SAVISQKPSRDICQRGTSLTIQCQVDSQVTMMFWYRQQPGQSLTLIATANQGSEATYESGFVIDKFPISRPNLTFSTLTVSNMSPEDSSIYLCSVLSRARGNEKLFFGSGTQLSVL.

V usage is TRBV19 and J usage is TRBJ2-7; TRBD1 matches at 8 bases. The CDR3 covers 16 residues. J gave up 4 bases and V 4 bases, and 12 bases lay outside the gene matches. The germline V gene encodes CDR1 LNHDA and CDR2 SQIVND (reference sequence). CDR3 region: CASSTPPDGTGYEQYF. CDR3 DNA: TGTGCCAGTAGTACCCCTCCTGACGGGACAGGATACGAGCAGTACTTC.

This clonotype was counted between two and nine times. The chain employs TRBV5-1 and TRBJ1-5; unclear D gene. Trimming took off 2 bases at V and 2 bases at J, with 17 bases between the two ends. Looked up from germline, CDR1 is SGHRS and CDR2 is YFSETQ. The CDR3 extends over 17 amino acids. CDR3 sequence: CASSFPRPSQGNQPQHF. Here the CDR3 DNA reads TGCGCCAGCAGCTTCCCCAGACCTTCCCAGGGCAATCAGCCCCAGCATTTT.

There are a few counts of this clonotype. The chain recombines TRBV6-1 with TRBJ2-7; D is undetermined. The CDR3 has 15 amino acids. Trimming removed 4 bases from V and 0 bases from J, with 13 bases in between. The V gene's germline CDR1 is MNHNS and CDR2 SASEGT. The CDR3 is CASSVDPRSSYEQYF. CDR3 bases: TGTGCCAGCAGTGTAGACCCCAGAAGCTCCTACGAGCAGTACTTC.

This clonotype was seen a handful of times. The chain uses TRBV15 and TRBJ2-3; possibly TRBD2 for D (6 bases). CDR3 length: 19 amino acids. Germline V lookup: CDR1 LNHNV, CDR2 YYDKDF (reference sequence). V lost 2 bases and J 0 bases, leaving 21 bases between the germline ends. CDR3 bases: TGTGCCACCAGCAGATATGGCGGGGCTTACGGATCTAGCACAGATACGCAGTATTTT. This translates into CATSRYGGAYGSSTDTQYF.

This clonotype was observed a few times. The CDR3 region is CASSQDRDGLAVSYEQYF. CDR3 coding DNA: TGTGCCAGCAGCCAAGATCGTGACGGACTAGCGGTATCCTACGAGCAGTACTTC. The chain is built from TRBV3-1 and TRBJ2-7, with 10 bases lining up with TRBD2. Germline V CDR1 and CDR2: LGHDT, YNNKEL (reference sequence). There are 18 residues in the CDR3. V lost 0 bases to trimming and J lost 1 base; unmatched junction nucleotides: 9.

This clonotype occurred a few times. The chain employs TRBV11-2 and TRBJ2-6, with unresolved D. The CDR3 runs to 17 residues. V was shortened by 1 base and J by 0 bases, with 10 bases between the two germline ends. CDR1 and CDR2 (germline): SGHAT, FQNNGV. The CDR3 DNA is TGTGCCAGCAGCTTAGGGACGGTGAGCTCTGGGGCCAACGTCCTGACTTTC. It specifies CASSLGTVSSGANVLTF.

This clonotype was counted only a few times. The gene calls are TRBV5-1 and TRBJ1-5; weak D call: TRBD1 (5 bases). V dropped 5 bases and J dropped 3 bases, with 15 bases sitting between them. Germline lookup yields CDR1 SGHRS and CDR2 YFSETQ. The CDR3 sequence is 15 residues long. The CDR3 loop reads CASSWGTGYNQPQHF. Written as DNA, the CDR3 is TGCGCCAGCAGTTGGGGCACGGGTTACAATCAGCCCCAGCATTTT.

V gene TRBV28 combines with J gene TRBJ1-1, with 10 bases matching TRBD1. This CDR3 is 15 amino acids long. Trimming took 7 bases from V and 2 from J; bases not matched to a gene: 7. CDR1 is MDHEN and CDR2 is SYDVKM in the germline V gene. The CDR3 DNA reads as TGTGCCAGCATGGGGACAGGGGACGTAAACACTGAAGCTTTCTTT. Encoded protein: CASMGTGDVNTEAFF.

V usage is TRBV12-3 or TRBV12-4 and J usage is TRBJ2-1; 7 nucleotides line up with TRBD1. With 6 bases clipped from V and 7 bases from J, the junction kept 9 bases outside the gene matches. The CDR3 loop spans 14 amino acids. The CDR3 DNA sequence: TGTGCCAGCAGCGGGACAGTTCAGTTTAATGAGCAGTTCTTC. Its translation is CASSGTVQFNEQFF.

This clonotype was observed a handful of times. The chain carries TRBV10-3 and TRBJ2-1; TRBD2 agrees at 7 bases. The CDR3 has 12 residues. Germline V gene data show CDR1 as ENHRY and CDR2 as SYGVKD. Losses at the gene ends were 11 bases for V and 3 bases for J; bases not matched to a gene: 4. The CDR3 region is CAAGRIYNEQFF. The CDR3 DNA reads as TGTGCCGCCGGGAGGATCTACAATGAGCAGTTCTTC.

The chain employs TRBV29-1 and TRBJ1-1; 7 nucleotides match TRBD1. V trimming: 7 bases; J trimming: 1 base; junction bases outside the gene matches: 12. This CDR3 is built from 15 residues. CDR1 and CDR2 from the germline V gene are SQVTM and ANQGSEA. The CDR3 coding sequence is TGCAGCGCCTACAGGGGAGGGAGAGGGAACACTGAAGCTTTCTTT. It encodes CSAYRGGRGNTEAFF.

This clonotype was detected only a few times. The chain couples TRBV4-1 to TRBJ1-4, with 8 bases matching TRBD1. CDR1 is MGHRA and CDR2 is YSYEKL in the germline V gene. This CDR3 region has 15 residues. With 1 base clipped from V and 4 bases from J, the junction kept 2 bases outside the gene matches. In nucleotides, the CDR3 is TGCGCCAGCAGCCAAGGGGACAGGCGTAATGAAAAACTGTTTTTT. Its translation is CASSQGDRRNEKLFF.